Shown below are 14 T cell receptor beta chains from a single sample sequenced in a study of blood T cell repertoires in COVID-19. Profiled with immunoSEQ multiplex PCR; TCRdb holds only in-frame clones, not every one. The sample gives over 200,000 clones, 83% of which show up once; 2% to 3% is in the top ten. The material sequenced was peripheral blood. The receptors come from a woman between 40 and 50 years old with active or convalescent COVID-19.

This chain joins TRBV6-4 and TRBJ1-1; the match to TRBD1 covers 9 bases. Germline loops: CDR1 MRHNA, CDR2 SNTAGT. There are 14 residues in the CDR3. V was clipped by 3 bases and J by 3 bases; unmatched bases: 2. CDR3: CASSEWTGDTEAFF. In DNA, the CDR3 is TGTGCCAGCAGTGAATGGACAGGGGACACTGAAGCTTTCTTT.

The CDR3 DNA follows: TGTGCCAGCAGCTCCTCGCAGGGAAACACCATATATTTT. It codes for CASSSSQGNTIYF. The gene calls are TRBV7-2 and TRBJ1-3; D gene uncertain. CDR3 length equals 13 residues. Germline V lookup: CDR1 SGHTA, CDR2 FQGNSA. V lost 4 bases, J lost 4 bases, and 8 bases lay in between.

This clone has more than one count but fewer than ten. This chain joins TRBV9 and TRBJ2-3, with TRBD1 matching over 7 bases. CDR1 is SGDLS and CDR2 is YYNGEE in the germline V gene. The length of the CDR3 is 16 residues. Germline trimming cut 4 bases from V and 6 bases from J; bases unmatched to any gene: 14. The CDR3 here is CASSFTSTGPGDTQYF. CDR3 nucleotides: TGTGCCAGCAGCTTCACCTCGACAGGGCCAGGGGATACGCAGTATTTT.

This chain links TRBV5-5 with TRBJ1-1; D remains unclear. The CDR3 is made up of 15 amino acids. V dropped 3 bases and J dropped 1 base, with 13 bases sitting between them. Germline V gene data show CDR1 as SGHKS and CDR2 as YYEKEE (reference sequence). CDR3 sequence: CASSSLGPANTEAFF. CDR3 sequence (DNA): TGTGCCAGCAGCTCCTTGGGCCCGGCGAACACTGAAGCTTTCTTT.

The chain carries TRBV19 and TRBJ1-5; a possible D gene is TRBD1 (5 bases). The CDR3 has 15 residues. Trimming cost V 3 bases and J 3 bases, with 12 bases left between them. Germline CDR1 and CDR2: LNHDA and SQIVND (reference sequence). For the CDR3, the DNA is TGTGCCAGTAGTATGTGGAGGGGAGACAATCAGCCCCAGCATTTT. This translates into CASSMWRGDNQPQHF. Using reference TRBV19 and TRBJ1-5 for the parts outside the CDR3, the full variable domain is DGGITQSPKYLFRKEGQNVTLSCEQNLNHDAMYWYRQDPGQGLRLIYYSQIVNDFQKGDIAEGYSVSREKKESFPLTVTSAQKNPTAFYLCASSMWRGDNQPQHFGDGTRLSIL.

The V gene is TRBV7-2, the J gene TRBJ2-5, with 8 bases identical to TRBD2. Unmatched junction bases numbered 6, after V lost 4 bases and J lost 2 bases. The CDR3 totals 15 residues. The germline CDR1 and CDR2 sequences are SGHTA and FQGNSA. The CDR3 nucleotides are TGTGCCAGCAGCTGGCGGGGGGCCCAACAAGAGACCCAGTACTTC. Residues: CASSWRGAQQETQYF.

The rearrangement links TRBV28 to TRBJ1-4, with D uncertain. V gave up 5 bases and J gave up 0 bases, with 13 bases separating them. CDR3 length: 16 amino acids. Germline assignment: CDR1 MDHEN and CDR2 SYDVKM. CDR3: CASSPAWQATNEKLFF. CDR3 nucleotides: TGTGCCAGCAGTCCCGCCTGGCAGGCAACTAATGAAAAACTGTTTTTT.

The chain has TRBV7-9 and TRBJ1-1, with TRBD1 matching 7 bases. Germline V gives CDR1 SEHNR, CDR2 FQNEAQ (reference sequence). The CDR3 contains 15 residues. The V segment lost 5 bases and the J segment 1 base; nucleotides outside the gene matches: 7. CDR3 protein: CASSGGTAKNTEAFF. DNA for the CDR3: TGTGCCAGCAGCGGCGGGACAGCCAAGAACACTGAAGCTTTCTTT.

V is TRBV9 and J is TRBJ1-4, with a weak D call TRBD1 (5 bases). CDR1 is SGDLS and CDR2 is YYNGEE in the germline V gene. The germline V and J ends were trimmed by 4 bases and 10 bases, with 17 bases remaining between them. The CDR3 has 14 amino acids. CDR3: CASSPRTGRGKLFF. The CDR3 nucleotides read TGTGCCAGCAGCCCCCGGACGGGGAGGGGAAAACTGTTTTTT.

This clone appeared a single time. The J gene is TRBJ1-1, the V gene TRBV11-3; tentative D call: TRBD1 (5 bases). Germline V CDR1 and CDR2: SGHNT, YENEEA. The CDR3 is made up of 17 amino acids. The germline V and J ends were trimmed by 1 base and 0 bases, with 15 bases remaining between them. This chain's CDR3 is CASSLAPDSLLNTEAFF. CDR3 sequence (DNA): TGTGCCAGCAGCTTAGCCCCAGACAGCCTCTTGAACACTGAAGCTTTCTTT.

V and J are TRBV19 and TRBJ1-5; D possibly corresponds to TRBD1 (6 bases). V gave up 6 bases and J gave up 3 bases, with 12 bases separating them. The CDR3 has 14 amino acids. Germline CDR1 is LNHDA and CDR2 is SQIVND (reference sequence). CDR3: CASRAHRVNQPQHF. Here the CDR3 DNA reads TGTGCCAGTAGAGCACACAGGGTCAATCAGCCCCAGCATTTT.

The V and J genes are TRBV11-1 and TRBJ2-1, with TRBD1 as a possible D gene (6 bases). The CDR3 contains 13 residues. Germline V lookup: CDR1 SGHAT, CDR2 FQDESV (reference sequence). Trimming left V 3 bases short and J 7 bases short, with 10 bases between. CDR3 sequence reads: CASSLSQGNEQFF. In nucleotides, the CDR3 is TGTGCCAGCAGCTTGAGTCAGGGGAATGAGCAGTTCTTC.

This chain connects TRBV24-1 to TRBJ2-2; TRBD2 aligns across 9 bases. The CDR3 totals 15 residues. The germline CDR1 and CDR2 sequences are KGHDR and SFDVKD. V was clipped by 7 bases and J by 6 bases; unmatched bases: 8. CDR3 nucleotides: TGTGCCACCAGGGAATCTAGCGGGGCTTCCGGGGAGCTGTTTTTT. Protein sequence: CATRESSGASGELFF.

A single count supports this clone. The chain recombines TRBV5-1 with TRBJ2-7; the match to TRBD1 covers 9 bases. Germline trimming cut 0 bases from V and 2 bases from J; bases unmatched to any gene: 6. There are 16 residues in the CDR3. Germline CDR1 and CDR2: SGHRS and YFSETQ. CDR3 in amino acids: CASSLAPGQGTYEQYF. In DNA form, the CDR3 reads TGCGCCAGCAGCTTGGCTCCGGGACAGGGTACCTACGAGCAGTACTTC.